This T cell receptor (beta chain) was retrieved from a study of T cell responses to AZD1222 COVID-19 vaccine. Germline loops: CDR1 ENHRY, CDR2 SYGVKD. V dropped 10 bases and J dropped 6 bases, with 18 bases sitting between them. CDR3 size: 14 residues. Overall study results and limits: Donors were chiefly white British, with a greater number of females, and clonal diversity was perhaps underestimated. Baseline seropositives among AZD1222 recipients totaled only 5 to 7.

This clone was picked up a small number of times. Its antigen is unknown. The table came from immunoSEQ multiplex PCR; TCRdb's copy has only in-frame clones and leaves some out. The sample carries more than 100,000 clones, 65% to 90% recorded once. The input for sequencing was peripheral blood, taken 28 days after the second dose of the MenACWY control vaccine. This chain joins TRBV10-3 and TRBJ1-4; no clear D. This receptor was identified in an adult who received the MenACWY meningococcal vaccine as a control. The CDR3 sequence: CATKPGPRDEKLFF. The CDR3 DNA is TGTGCCACCAAACCAGGACCGAGAGATGAAAAACTGTTTTTT.